This T cell receptor beta chain was identified during a study of control samples from healthy donors and cancer patients. Method: immunoSEQ multiplex PCR; TCRdb's copy keeps in-frame clones and lacks some. The sample carries some 120,000 clones, roughly 87% recorded once. The clonotype comes from a man aged 18 to 29 in good health. The sequenced sample was blood.

CDR3 protein: CASSLQVSISDEKLFF. CDR3 bases: TGTGCCAGCAGCTTACAAGTTTCGATCAGTGATGAAAAACTGTTTTTT. The chain is built from TRBV7-2 and TRBJ1-4; D gene uncertain. V dropped 2 bases and J dropped 6 bases, with 16 bases sitting between them. Germline V gene data show CDR1 as SGHTA and CDR2 as FQGNSA. The CDR3 extends over 16 amino acids.